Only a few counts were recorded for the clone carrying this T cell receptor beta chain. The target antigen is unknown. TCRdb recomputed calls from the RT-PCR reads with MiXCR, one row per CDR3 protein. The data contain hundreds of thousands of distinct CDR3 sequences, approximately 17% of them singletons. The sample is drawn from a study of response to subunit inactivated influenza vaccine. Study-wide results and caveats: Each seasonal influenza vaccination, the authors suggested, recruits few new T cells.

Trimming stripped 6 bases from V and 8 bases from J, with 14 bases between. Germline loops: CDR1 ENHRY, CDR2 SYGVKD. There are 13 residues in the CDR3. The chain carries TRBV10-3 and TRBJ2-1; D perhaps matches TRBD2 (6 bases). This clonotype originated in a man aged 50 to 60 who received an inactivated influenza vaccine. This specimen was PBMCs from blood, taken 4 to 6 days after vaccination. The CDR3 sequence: CAIRREVSDEQFF. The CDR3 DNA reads TGTGCCATCAGGAGGGAGGTTTCGGATGAGCAGTTCTTC.